This TCR beta chain is from a study of cytomegalovirus exposure and HLA in healthy donors (dated by TCRdb to between 2016 and 2019). About the full investigation: An earlier analysis of approximately 640 of the donors reported approximately 270 Gb of sequence data and 117 million unique TCR beta sequences from 150 million to 200 million T cells. The genetic ancestry cluster associated with self-reported Caucasian donors included about four fifths of the approximately 410 genotyped donors. The later analysis used no new phenotypic data to find candidate immune exposures, relying instead on TCR beta sequences and their occurrence across donors. The aim of the study was to test whether cataloging public T cell receptors could identify signatures of past pathogen exposure. HLA typing included class I and class II loci at four-digit resolution. All discovery cohort repertoires had been generated using a single sequencing platform. Using immunosequencing, the study profiled T cell repertoires from fewer than 850 subjects and related those repertoires to cytomegalovirus serostatus. To predict cytomegalovirus infection status, the study combined high-throughput TCR immunosequencing, statistical association of individual TCRs with disease status, and machine learning. Roughly 5 DR-DQ haplotypes were treated as single units for association and clustering because of strong linkage in the cohort. In addition to the first cohort of roughly 670 subjects, a separate validation cohort of under 150 different subjects was used. An earlier analysis of around 580 of the donors used high-throughput TCR beta sequencing to judge whether each TCR beta V gene segment behaved as functional or pseudogenic. A later genetic analysis took genome-wide SNP genotypes for about 65% of the 666 donors and used that subset as a discovery cohort. The number of donors typed differed by locus, with about 620-630 for A, B, C, DRB1 and DQB1, more than 500 for DQA1, about 610 for DPA1, and approximately 470 for DPB1. About 300 gigabases of sequencing data and approximately 80 million unique TCR sequences were included in an early release covering under 650 HLA-typed donors. In a later analysis, previously published TCR beta repertoires from 666 donors were re-analyzed and high-resolution HLA genotyping was added so that TCR occurrence patterns could be studied. On average, roughly 240,000 unique TCR beta nucleotide sequences were sequenced per donor among a few hundred genotyped donors of the cohort, with about 17% of those sequences being non-productive. Alongside the repertoire data, information on donor age, sex, ethnicity and CMV serostatus was compiled. What the study reported, not specific to this receptor: A later genetic analysis reported fewer N-insertions in productive TCRs among donors in an Asian-associated ancestry cluster than the roughly 670-donor mean. A cluster of highly shared sequence variants was judged likely to represent a technical artifact of the sequencing pipeline. In a later genetic analysis, a missense DCLRE1C variant was associated with V-gene and J-gene trimming of TCR beta chains, and the association was replicated in an independent cohort. The study listed 164 TCR beta chains as associated with cytomegalovirus. A further reported finding was that TCR beta sequences accurately predicted the HLA-A and HLA-B alleles for most subjects in the first cohort. Roughly 15 rarely observed V segments, including chromosome 9 orphons, were excluded from the earlier analysis of about 600 of the donors because counts were too low. Three of the identified cytomegalovirus-associated TCR beta chains were confirmed in vitro to be specific for cytomegalovirus antigens. The classifier was reported to diagnose cytomegalovirus status with high specificity and sensitivity in both the original cohort and the validation cohort. The presence/absence analyses assumed that sequencing depth was roughly uniform across donors, and that assumption may not be true. In a later analysis, most CMV-associated TCR beta chains were found to appear HLA-restricted, with HLA associations seemingly driven largely by CMV exposure. In a later analysis, the rate of TCR association differed among HLA loci, with DRB1 alleles having the most associated TCRs and HLA-C alleles having the fewest. Because the 87-base-pair reads could not distinguish some IMGT-functional V segments, including TRBV6-2 and TRBV6-3, those segments were excluded. Across donors, most TCR sequences were observed very rarely, whereas some public TCRs were present in many individuals. At a false discovery rate of 0.05, a later analysis linked around 17,000 TCR beta sequences to specific HLA alleles. The authors suggested that the approach could potentially be generalized to other disease states and immunological phenotypes. Correlated functional status among segregating V segments might reflect linkage disequilibrium, but an unknown experimental factor could not be ruled out. In a later analysis, HLA-associated TCR beta chains were found to be more clonally expanded and to have lower generation probabilities than equally common non-associated chains. The cohort was sequenced for TCR beta chains only, and without alpha or paired-chain data the features that could be detected were limited. Several of the top co-occurrence clusters appeared to be linked to parvovirus B19, influenza, CMV and Epstein-Barr virus, according to a later analysis. When HLA alleles, especially DR and DQ, strongly co-occurred, TCR associations were difficult to assign to individual alleles. For the cohort, immune exposure information was limited to CMV serostatus. Because HLA typing was missing for some donors at each locus, association tests included only the typed subset. In an earlier analysis of some 500 of the donors, most TCR beta V segments appeared in productive rearrangements about 87% or about 30% of the time, broadly matching IMGT annotations.

Cut back by 0 bases and 7 bases, the V and J ends lie 10 bases apart. From the germline V gene (reference sequence), CDR1 is SEHNR and CDR2 is FQNEAQ. The CDR3 covers 13 residues, taking in both the cysteine and the phenylalanine. Of all the DNA, just the CDR3 is kept, 39 bases in frame from base 1. Concerning this clone: It has no known antigen specificity. The input lacks base qualities; no much larger clone sits a single base away.

The cohort consisted of hundreds of healthy bone marrow donors. Cohort members were all nominally healthy when sampled, although unrecorded immune exposures were likely present. The donor tested CMV seropositive and was one of the 289 seropositive cohort members. Every donor gave a peripheral blood sample, and the peripheral blood mononuclear cells from that sample were used for TCR beta sequencing. The Qiagen DNeasy Blood Extraction Kit was used to extract genomic DNA from the blood cell samples. Receptor libraries were prepared by the immunoSEQ multiplex PCR assay. For the multiplex PCR, a mixture combining 60 forward primers for TCR Vbeta segments and 13 reverse primers for TCR Jbeta segments was used. A multiplex PCR assay on genomic DNA amplified the CDR3 region of rearranged TCR beta genes. Amplified TCR beta libraries were sequenced as 87-base-pair reads on the Illumina HiSeq System. The study's own analysis went as follows. A later analysis tallied 80 million to 95 million unique TCR beta chains across the 600 to 700 repertoires, and approximately 9.9 million of those chains were shared by two or more donors. Raw reads were error-corrected and collapsed into unique sequences with a nearest-neighbor algorithm that merged closely related sequences to remove PCR and sequencing errors. CDR3 sequences were aligned to IMGT reference sequences to assign V, D and J gene segments. For a sequence to be retained, a match of at least six nucleotides to both a V gene segment and a J gene segment was required. A rearrangement was called productive if the CDR3 had no stop codons and remained in frame with V and J, and every other rearrangement was called non-productive. CDR3 was defined by IMGT convention, running from the second conserved V-encoded cysteine to the conserved J-encoded phenylalanine. The earlier analysis of 500 to 600 of the donors excluded sequences that lacked an unambiguous match to a single V gene segment. In an earlier analysis of 500 to 750 of the donors, V segments were called functional above 56.7% productive rearrangements and were called segregating when the between-donor standard deviation exceeded 5%. To diagnose cytomegalovirus status from the catalog of TCR beta chain sequences, a statistical classification framework was built. In a later analysis, TCR nucleotide sequences were compared against IMGT/GENE-DB human TR gene sequences so that V and J genes could be assigned. In a later analysis, CDR3 sequences and most-parsimonious VDJ recombination scenarios were assigned using the TCRdist pipeline. In a later analysis, every TCR beta chain was defined by the combination of its CDR3 amino acid sequence and its V-gene family, and reads without a unique V-gene family were dropped. A later analysis removed roughly 590 highly shared, low-generation-probability nucleotide sequences to deal with suspected cross-contamination and a sequencing artifact. A later analysis calculated a clonal expansion index for each public chain from normalized within-repertoire ranks of inferred template counts. A later analysis computed generation probabilities with a VDJ recombination model fitted to out-of-frame rearrangements, and checked the results against IGoR. Hypergeometric tests were used in a later analysis to score TCR-TCR, TCR-HLA and TCR-CMV co-occurrence, with a repertoire-size bias correction applied to the TCR pairs. In a later analysis, false discovery rates were estimated by permuting HLA or CMV assignments 20 times. In a later analysis, co-occurring TCRs were grouped using DBSCAN, with TCRdist sequence similarity added in when clustering inside HLA-allele-positive subsets. For co-occurrence clustering, repertoires with fewer than 30,000 or more than 120,000 public chains were excluded, along with roughly 5 repertoires with anomalous nucleotide sharing. The clones in this table, taken by TCRdb from immuneACCESS, are in-frame only. Not every clone is retained; where verified, under half of the shortfall comes from an unresolved V gene, and the cause of the rest is unknown. V and J calls and clone size are given by that table; D and trimming were obtained from the DNA. The sample has some 150,000 clones on record, roughly four fifths of them singletons. Under 2% of the sample is in the top ten clones.

Here the chain combines TRBV7-9 and TRBJ2-7; the D gene is perhaps TRBD1, on 6 matching bases. This clonotype was sampled from a female donor in good health and CMV-seropositive. Input material: PBMCs. In nucleotides, the sequence is TGTGCCAGCAGCTTAGCGCAACAGGGAGAGCAGTACTTC. The translation is CASSLAQQGEQYF.